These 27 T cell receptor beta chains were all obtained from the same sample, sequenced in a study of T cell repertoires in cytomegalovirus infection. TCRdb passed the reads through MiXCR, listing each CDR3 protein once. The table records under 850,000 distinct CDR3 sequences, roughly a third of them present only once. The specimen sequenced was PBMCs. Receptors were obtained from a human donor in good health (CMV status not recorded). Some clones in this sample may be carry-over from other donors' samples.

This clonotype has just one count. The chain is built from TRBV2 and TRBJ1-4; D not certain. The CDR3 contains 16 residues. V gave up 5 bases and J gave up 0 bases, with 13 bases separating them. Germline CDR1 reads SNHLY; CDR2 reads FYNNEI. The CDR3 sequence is CASSSFLGATNEKLFF. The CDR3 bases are TGTGCCAGCAGTTCCTTTCTTGGAGCAACTAATGAAAAACTGTTTTTT.

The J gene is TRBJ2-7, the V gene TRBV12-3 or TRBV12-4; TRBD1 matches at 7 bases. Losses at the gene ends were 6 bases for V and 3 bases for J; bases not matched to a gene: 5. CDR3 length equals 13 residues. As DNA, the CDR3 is TGTGCCAGCAGCCGAGGACAGGACTACGAGCAGTACTTC. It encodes CASSRGQDYEQYF.

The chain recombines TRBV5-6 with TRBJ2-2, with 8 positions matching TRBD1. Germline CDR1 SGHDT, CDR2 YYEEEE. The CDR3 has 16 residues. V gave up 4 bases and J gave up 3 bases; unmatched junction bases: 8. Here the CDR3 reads CASSTDRVGYTGELFF. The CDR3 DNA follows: TGTGCCAGCAGCACGGACAGGGTTGGATACACCGGGGAGCTGTTTTTT. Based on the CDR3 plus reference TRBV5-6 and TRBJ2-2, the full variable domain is DAGVTQSPTHLIKTRGQQVTLRCSPKSGHDTVSWYQQALGQGPQFIFQYYEEEERQRGNFPDRFSGHQFPNYSSELNVNALLLGDSALYLCASSTDRVGYTGELFFGEGSRLTVL.

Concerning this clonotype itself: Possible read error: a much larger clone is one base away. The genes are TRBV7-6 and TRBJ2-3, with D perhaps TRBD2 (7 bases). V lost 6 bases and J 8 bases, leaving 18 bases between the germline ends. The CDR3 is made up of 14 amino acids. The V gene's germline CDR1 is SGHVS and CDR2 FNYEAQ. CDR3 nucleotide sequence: TGTGCCAGCAGGGCGAATCGAGGGGGGGGTACGCAGTATTTT. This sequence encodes CASRANRGGGTQYF.

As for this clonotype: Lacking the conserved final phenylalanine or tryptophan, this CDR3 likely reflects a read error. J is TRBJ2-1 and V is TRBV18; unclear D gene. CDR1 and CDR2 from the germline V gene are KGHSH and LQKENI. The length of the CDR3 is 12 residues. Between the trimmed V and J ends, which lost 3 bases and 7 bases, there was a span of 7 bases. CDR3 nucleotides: TGTGCCAGCTCACCCCCGTCGAATGAGCAGTTCTTA. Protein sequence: CASSPPSNEQFL.

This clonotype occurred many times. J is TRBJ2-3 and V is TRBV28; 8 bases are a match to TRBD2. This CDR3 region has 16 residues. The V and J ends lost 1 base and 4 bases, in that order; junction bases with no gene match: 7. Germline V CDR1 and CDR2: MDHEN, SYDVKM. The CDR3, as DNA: TGTGCCAGCAGTTTATACCCAGCGGGGGAACCAGATACGCAGTATTTT. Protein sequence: CASSLYPAGEPDTQYF.

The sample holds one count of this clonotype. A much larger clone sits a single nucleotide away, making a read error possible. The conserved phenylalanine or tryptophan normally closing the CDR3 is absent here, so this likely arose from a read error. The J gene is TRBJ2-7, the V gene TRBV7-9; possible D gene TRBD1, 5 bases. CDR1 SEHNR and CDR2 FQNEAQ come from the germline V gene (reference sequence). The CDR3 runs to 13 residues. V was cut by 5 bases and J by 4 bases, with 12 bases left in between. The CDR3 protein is CASSPTDRYEQYL. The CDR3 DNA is TGTGCCAGCAGCCCAACTGACAGATACGAGCAGTACTTA.

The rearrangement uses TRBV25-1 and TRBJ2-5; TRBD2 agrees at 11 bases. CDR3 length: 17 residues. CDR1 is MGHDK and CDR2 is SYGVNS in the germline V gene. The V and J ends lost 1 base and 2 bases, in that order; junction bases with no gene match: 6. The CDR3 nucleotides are TGTGCCAGCAGTGAATGGAAGACTAGCGGGAAGCAAGAGACCCAGTACTTC. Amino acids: CASSEWKTSGKQETQYF.

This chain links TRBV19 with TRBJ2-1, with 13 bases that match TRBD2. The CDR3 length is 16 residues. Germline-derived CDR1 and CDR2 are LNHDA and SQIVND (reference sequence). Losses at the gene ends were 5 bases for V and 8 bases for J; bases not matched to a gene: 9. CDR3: CASSATGTSGIHEQFF. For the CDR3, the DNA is TGTGCCAGTAGTGCAACCGGGACTAGCGGGATTCATGAGCAGTTCTTC. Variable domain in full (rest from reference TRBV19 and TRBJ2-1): DGGITQSPKYLFRKEGQNVTLSCEQNLNHDAMYWYRQDPGQGLRLIYYSQIVNDFQKGDIAEGYSVSREKKESFPLTVTSAQKNPTAFYLCASSATGTSGIHEQFFGPGTRLTVL.

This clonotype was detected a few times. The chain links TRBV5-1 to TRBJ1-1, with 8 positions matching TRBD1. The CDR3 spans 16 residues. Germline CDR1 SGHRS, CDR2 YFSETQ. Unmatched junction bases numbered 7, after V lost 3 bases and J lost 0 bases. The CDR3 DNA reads TGCGCCAGCAGCTCGCAGGGGGCTGGGATGAACACTGAAGCTTTCTTT. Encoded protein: CASSSQGAGMNTEAFF.

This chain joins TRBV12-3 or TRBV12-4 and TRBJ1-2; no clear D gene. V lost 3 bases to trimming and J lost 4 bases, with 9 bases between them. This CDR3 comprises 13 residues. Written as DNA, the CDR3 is TGTGCCAGCAGTTTTGACGGATCCTATGGCTACACCTTC. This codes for CASSFDGSYGYTF.

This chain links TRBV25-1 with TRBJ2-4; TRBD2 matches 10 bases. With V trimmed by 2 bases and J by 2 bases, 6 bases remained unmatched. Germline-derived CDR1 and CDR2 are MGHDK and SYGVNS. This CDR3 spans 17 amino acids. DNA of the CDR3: TGTGCCAGCAGTGAAAATAAGCGGGAGGGCCCCAAAAACATTCAGTACTTC. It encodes CASSENKREGPKNIQYF.

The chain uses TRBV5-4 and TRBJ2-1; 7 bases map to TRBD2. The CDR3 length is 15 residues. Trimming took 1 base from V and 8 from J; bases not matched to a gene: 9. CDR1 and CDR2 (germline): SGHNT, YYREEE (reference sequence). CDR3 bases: TGTGCCAGCAGCTTGTGGGGCGGGGGAAGAGATGAGCAGTTCTTC. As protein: CASSLWGGGRDEQFF.

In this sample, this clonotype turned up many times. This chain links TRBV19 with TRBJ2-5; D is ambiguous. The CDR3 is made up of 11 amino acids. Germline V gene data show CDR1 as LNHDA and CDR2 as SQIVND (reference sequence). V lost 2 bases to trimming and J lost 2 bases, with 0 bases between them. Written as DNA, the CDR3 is TGTGCCAGTAGTATACAAGAGACCCAGTACTTC. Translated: CASSIQETQYF.

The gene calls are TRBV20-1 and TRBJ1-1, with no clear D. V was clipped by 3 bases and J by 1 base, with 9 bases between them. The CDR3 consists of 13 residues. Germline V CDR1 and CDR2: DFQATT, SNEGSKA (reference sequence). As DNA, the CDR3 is TGCAGTGCTAGGTCGTCAGGGAACACTGAAGCTTTCTTT. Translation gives CSARSSGNTEAFF.

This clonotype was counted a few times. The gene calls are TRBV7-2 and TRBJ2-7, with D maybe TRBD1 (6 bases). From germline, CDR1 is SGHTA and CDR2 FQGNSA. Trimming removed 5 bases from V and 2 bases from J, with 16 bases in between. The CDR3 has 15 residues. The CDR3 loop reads CASSARDRTPYEQYF. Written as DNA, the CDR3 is TGTGCCAGCAGCGCTCGAGACAGGACGCCCTACGAGCAGTACTTC.

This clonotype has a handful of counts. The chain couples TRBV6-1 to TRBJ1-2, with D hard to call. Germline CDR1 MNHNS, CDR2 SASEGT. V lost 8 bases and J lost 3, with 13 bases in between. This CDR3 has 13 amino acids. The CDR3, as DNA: TGTGCCAGCTCCCTCATCCAAGACTATGGCTACACCTTC. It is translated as CASSLIQDYGYTF.

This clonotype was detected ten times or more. The CDR3 DNA reads as TGTGCCAGCAGCCCTTGGACAGGGGGCTCTCTTTATGGCTACACCTTC. Translating it yields CASSPWTGGSLYGYTF. This sequence joins TRBV7-2 and TRBJ1-2; 11 bases are shared with TRBD1. V dropped 5 bases and J dropped 5; count of bases not matched to a gene: 10. The CDR3 is made up of 16 amino acids. Looked up from germline, CDR1 is SGHTA and CDR2 is FQGNSA.

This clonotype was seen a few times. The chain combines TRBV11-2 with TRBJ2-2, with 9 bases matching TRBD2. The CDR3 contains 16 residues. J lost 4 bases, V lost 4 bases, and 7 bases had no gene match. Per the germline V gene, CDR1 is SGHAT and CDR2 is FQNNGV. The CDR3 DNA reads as TGTGCCAGCAGCTCCCTGGTAGCGGGAGTCACCGGGGAGCTGTTTTTT. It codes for CASSSLVAGVTGELFF.

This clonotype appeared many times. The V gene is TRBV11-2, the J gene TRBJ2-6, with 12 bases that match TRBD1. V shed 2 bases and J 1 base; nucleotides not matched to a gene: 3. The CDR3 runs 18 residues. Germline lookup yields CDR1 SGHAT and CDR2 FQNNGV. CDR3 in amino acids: CASSLRDRGLSGANVLTF. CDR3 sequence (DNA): TGTGCCAGCAGCTTAAGGGACAGGGGGCTGTCTGGGGCCAACGTCCTGACTTTC.

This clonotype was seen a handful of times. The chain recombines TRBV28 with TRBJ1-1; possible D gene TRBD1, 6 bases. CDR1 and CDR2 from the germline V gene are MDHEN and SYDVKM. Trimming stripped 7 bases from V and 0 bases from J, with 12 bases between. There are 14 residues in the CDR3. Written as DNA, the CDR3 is TGTGCCAGCACCCGGACAGACTTGAACACTGAAGCTTTCTTT. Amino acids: CASTRTDLNTEAFF.

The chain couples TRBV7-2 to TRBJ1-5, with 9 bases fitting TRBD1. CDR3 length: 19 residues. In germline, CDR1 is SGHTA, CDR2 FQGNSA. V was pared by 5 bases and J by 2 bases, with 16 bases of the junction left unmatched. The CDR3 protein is CASSAEKGQGVWGNQPQHF. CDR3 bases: TGTGCCAGCAGCGCCGAGAAGGGACAGGGTGTTTGGGGCAATCAGCCCCAGCATTTT.

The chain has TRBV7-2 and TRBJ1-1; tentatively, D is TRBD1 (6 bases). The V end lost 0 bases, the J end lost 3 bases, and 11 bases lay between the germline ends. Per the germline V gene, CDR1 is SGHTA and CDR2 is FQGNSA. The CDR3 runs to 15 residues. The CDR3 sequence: CASSLARTAYTEAFF. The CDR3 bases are TGTGCCAGCAGCTTAGCCCGGACAGCCTACACTGAAGCTTTCTTT.

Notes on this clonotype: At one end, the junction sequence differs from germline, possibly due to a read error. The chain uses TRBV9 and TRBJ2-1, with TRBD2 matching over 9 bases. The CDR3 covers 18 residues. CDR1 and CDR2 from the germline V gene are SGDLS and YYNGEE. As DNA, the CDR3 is TGTGCCAGCAGCGAGAGGGACGGGCGGGGGGGCTCCTACAATGAGCAGTGCTTC. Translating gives CASSERDGRGGSYNEQCF.

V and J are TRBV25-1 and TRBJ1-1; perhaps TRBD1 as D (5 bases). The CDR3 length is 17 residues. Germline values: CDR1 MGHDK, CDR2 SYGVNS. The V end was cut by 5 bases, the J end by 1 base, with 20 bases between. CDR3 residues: CASSPGPDGISNTEAFF. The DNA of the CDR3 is TGTGCCAGCAGTCCAGGGCCGGACGGCATCTCGAACACTGAAGCTTTCTTT.

CDR3 nucleotide sequence: TGTGCCAGCAGCCCCCGGGGCATCGGACAGCCAAATGAAAAACTGTTTTTT. As protein: CASSPRGIGQPNEKLFF. This chain connects TRBV6-5 to TRBJ1-4; tentative D call: TRBD1 (6 bases). Germline V gene data show CDR1 as MNHEY and CDR2 as SVGAGI. The CDR3 consists of 17 residues. Trimming took off 6 bases at V and 5 bases at J, with 22 bases between the two ends.

CDR3 sequence: CASSFAGTGLAGGIQYF. In nucleotides, the CDR3 is TGTGCCAGCAGCTTTGCCGGGACAGGCCTTGCGGGAGGCATTCAGTACTTC. This chain connects TRBV7-9 to TRBJ2-4; D tentatively reads TRBD1 or TRBD2 (8 bases each). CDR3 length equals 17 residues. V was pared by 3 bases and J by 9 bases, with 24 bases between. From germline, CDR1 is SEHNR and CDR2 FQNEAQ (reference sequence). Drawing the rest from reference TRBV7-9 and TRBJ2-4, the complete variable domain is DTGVSQNPRHKITKRGQNVTFRCDPISEHNRLYWYRQTLGQGPEFLTYFQNEAQLEKSRLLSDRFSAERPKGSFSTLEIQRTEQGDSAMYLCASSFAGTGLAGGIQYFGAGTRLSVL.